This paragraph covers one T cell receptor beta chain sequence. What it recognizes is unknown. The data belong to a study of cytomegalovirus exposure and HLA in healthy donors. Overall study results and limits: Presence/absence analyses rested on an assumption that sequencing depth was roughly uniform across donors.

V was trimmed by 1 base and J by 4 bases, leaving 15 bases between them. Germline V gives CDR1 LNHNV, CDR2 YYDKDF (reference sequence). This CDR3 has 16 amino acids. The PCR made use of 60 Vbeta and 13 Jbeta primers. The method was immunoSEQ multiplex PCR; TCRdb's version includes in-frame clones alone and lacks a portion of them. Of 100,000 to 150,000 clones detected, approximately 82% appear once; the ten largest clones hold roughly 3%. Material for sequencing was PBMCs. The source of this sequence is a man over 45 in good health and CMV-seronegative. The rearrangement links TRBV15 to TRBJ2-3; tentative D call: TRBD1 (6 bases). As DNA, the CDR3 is TGTGCCACCAGCAGAGTGGGGGCTGGTAAGGCAGATACGCAGTATTTT. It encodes CATSRVGAGKADTQYF. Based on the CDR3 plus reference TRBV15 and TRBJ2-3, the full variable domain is DAMVIQNPRYQVTQFGKPVTLSCSQTLNHNVMYWYQQKSSQAPKLLFHYYDKDFNNEADTPDNFQSRRPNTSFCFLDIRSPGLGDTAMYLCATSRVGAGKADTQYFGPGTRLTVL.